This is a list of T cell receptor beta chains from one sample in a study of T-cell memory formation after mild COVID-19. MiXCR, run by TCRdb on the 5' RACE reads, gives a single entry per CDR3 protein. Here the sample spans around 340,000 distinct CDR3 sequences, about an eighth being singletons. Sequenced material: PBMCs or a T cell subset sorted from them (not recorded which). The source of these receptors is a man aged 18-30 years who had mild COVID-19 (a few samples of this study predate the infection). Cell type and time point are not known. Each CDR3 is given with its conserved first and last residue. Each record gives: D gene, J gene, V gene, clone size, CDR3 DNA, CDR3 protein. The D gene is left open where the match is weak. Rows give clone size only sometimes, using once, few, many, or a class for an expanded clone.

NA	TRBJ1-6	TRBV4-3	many	TGCGCCAGCAGCCAAGATCAGGGGATACCCCTCCACTTT	CASSQDQGIPLHF
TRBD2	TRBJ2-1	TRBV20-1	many	TGCAGTGCCCCGACTAGCGGGGGATACAATGAGCAGTTCTTC	CSAPTSGGYNEQFF
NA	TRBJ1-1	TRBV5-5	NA	TGTGCCAGCAACTTAGATCAGGCTAACACTGAAGCTTTCTTT	CASNLDQANTEAFF
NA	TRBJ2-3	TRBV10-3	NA	TGTGCCATCAGTGAGTCTGTCCTCCATACGCAGTATTTT	CAISESVLHTQYF
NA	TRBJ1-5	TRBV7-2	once	TGTGCCAGCAGCTTGACGGGACGAAATCAGCCCCAGCATTTT	CASSLTGRNQPQHF
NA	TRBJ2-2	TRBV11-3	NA	TGTGCCAGCAGCTTGAACGCCGGGGAGCTGTTTTTT	CASSLNAGELFF
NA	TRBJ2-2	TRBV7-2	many	TGTGCCAGCAGCCCGTACACCGGGGAGCTGTTTTTT	CASSPYTGELFF
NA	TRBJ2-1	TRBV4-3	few	TGCGCCAGCAGCAACGATCTTCCTGCTGAGCAGTTCTTC	CASSNDLPAEQFF
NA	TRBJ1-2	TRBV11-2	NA	TGTGCCAGCAGCTTAGTTCAGGGAAGCGGCTACACCTTC	CASSLVQGSGYTF
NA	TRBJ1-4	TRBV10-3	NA	TGTGCCATCGGATCCTCAGGGGCAACTAATGAAAAACTGTTTTTT	CAIGSSGATNEKLFF
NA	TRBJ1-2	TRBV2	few	TGTGCCAGCAGTGATGGAGTAAGGGCAGACTATGGCTACACCTTC	CASSDGVRADYGYTF
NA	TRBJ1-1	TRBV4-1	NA	TGCGCCAGCAGCCAGTCGATCTTAATGAACACTGAAGCTTTCTTT	CASSQSILMNTEAFF
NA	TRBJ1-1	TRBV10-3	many	TGTGCCGCGGGACCCGCGAACACTGAAGCTTTCTTT	CAAGPANTEAFF
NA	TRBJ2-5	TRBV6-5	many	TGTGCCAGCAGCCCGGACAGATCAGTCCAAGAGACCCAGTACTTC	CASSPDRSVQETQYF
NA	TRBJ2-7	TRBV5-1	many	TGCGCCAGCAGCCACAATGTGGAAGTCTACGAGCAGTACTTC	CASSHNVEVYEQYF
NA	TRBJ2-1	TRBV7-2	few	TGTGCCAGCAGCTTAGTAGAGGGATACAATGAGCAGTTCTTC	CASSLVEGYNEQFF
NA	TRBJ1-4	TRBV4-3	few	TGCGCCAGCAGCCAAGATGGAGGGGAAGTCGAAAAACTGTTTTTT	CASSQDGGEVEKLFF
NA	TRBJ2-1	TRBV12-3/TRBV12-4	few	TGTGCCAGCAGAGCGACGGGGGCAAGGGCCCATGAGCAGTTCTTC	CASRATGARAHEQFF
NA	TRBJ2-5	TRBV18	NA	TGTGCCAGCTCACTCCCGGGACGTCCCCAAGAGACCCAGTACTTC	CASSLPGRPQETQYF
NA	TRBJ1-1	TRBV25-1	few	TGTGCCAGCAGTGAATTCCCCGGGAACACTGAAGCTTTCTTT	CASSEFPGNTEAFF
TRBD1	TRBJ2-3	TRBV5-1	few	TGCGCCAGCAGCATAGACAGGGAGCCAGATACGCAGTATTTT	CASSIDREPDTQYF
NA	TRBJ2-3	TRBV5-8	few	TGTGCCAGCAGTGGGGAGAACCCTTTTCCAGATACGCAGTATTTT	CASSGENPFPDTQYF
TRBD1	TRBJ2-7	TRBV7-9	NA	TGTGCCAGCAGCTTACGGGACAGGGCCCGGGAGCAGTACTTC	CASSLRDRAREQYF